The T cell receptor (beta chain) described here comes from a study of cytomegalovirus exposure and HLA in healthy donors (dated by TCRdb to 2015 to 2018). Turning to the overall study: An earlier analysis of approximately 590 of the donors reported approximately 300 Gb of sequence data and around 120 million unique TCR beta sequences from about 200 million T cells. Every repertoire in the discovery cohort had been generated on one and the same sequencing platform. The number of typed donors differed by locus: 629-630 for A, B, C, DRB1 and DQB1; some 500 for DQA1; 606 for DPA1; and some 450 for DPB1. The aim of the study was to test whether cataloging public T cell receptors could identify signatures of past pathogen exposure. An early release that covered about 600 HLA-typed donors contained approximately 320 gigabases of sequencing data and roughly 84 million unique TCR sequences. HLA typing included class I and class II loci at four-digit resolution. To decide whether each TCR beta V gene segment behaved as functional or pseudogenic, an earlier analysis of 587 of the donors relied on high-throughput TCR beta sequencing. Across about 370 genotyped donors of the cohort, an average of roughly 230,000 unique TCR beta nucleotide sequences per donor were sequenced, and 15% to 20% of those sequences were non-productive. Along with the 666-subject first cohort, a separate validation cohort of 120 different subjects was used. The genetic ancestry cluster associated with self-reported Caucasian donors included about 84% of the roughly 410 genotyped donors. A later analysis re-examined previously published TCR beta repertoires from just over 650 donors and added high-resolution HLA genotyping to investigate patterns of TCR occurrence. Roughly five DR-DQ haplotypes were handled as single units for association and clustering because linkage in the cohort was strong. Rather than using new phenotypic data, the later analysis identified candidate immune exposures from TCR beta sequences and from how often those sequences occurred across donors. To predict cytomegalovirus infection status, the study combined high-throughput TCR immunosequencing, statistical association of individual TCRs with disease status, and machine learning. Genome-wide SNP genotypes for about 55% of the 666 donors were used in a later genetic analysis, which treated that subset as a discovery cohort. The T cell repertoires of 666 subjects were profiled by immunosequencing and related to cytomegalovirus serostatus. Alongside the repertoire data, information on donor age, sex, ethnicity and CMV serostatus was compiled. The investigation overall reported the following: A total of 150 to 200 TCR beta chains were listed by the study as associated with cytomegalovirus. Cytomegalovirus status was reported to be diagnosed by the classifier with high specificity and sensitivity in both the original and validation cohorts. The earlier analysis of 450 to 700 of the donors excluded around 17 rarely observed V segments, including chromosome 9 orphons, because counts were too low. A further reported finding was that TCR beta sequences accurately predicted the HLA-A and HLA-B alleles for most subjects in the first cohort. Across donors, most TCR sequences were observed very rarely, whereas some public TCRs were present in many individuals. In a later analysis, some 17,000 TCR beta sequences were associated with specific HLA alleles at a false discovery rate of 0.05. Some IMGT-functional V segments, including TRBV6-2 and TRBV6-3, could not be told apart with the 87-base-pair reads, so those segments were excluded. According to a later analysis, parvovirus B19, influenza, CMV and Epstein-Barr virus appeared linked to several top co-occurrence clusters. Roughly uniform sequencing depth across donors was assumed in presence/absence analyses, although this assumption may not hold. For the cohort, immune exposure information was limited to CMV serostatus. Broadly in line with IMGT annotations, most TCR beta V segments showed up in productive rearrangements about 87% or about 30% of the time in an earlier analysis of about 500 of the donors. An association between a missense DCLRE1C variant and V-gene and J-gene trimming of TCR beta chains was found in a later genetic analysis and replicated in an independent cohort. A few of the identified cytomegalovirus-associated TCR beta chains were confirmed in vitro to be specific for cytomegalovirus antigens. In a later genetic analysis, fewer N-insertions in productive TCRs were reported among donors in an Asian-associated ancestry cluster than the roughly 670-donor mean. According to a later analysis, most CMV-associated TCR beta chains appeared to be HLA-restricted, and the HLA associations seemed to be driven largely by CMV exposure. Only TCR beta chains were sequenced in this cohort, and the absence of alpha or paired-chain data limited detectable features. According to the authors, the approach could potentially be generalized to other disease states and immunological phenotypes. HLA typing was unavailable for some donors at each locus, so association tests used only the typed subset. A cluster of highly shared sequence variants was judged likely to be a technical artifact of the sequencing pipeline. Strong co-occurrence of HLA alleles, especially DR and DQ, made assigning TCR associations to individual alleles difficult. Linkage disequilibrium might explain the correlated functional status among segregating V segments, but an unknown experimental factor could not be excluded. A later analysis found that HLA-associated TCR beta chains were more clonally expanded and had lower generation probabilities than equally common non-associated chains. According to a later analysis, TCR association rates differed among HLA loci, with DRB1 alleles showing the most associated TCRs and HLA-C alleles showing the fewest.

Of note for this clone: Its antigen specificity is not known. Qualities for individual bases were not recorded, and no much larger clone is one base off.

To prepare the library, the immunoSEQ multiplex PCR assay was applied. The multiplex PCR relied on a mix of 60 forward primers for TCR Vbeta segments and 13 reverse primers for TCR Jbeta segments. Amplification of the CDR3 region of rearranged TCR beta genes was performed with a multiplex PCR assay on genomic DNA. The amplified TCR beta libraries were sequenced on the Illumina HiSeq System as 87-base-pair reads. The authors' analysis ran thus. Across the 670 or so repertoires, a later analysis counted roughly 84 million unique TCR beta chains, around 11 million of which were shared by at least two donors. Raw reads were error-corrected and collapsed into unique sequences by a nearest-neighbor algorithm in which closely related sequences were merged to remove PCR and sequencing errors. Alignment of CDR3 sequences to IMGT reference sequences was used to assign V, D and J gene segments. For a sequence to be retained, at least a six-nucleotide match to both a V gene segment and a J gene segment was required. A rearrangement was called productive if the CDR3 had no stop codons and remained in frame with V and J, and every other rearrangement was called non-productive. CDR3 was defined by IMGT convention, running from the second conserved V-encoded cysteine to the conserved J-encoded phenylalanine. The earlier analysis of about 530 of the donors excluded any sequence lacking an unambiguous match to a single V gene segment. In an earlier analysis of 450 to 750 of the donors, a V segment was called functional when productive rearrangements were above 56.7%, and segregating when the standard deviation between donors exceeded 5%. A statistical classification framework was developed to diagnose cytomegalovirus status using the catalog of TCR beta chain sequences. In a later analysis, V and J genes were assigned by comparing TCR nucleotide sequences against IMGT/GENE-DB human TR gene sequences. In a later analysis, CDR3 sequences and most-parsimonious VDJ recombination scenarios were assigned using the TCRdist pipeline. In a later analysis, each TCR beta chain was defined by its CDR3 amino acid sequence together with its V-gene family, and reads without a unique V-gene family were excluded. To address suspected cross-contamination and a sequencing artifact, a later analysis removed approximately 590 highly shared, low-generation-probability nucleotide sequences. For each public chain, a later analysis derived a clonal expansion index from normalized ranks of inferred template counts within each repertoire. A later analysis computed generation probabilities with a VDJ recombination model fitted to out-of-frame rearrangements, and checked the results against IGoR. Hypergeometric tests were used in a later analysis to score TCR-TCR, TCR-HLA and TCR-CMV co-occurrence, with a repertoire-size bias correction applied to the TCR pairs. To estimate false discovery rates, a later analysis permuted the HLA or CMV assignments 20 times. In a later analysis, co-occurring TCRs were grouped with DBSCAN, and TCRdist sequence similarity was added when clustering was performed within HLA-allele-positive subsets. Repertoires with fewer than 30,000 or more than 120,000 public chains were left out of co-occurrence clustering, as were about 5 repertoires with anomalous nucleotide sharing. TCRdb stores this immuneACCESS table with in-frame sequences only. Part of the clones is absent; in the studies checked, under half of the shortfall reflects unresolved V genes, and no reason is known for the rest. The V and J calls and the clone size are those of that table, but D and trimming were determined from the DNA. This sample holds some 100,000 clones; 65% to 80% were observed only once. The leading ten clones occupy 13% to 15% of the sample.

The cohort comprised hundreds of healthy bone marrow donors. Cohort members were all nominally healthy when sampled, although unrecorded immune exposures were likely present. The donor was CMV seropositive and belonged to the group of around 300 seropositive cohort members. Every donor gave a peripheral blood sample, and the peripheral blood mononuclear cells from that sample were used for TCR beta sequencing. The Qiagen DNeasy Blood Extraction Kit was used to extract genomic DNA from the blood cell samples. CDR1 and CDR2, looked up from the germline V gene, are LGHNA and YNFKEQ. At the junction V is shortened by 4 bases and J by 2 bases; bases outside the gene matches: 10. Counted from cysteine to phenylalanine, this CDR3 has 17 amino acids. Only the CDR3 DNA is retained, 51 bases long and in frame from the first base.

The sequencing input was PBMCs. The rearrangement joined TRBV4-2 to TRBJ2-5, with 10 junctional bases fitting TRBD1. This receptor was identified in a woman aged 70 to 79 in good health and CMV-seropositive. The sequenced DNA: TGTGCCAGCAGCCTGAGACAGGGGGCAAGTAGGCAAGAGACCCAGTACTTC. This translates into CASSLRQGASRQETQYF.